This TCR beta chain appears in the sequencing data of a study of cytomegalovirus exposure and HLA in healthy donors. Study-level background: Unique TCRs numbering approximately 81 million, obtained from HLA-typed donors, made up an early data release. Falling in the Caucasian-associated ancestry cluster were 81% of 398 genotyped donors.

Both 60 Vbeta primers and 13 Jbeta primers went into the PCR. Sequenced by immunoSEQ multiplex PCR; TCRdb stores in-frame clones only, minus some. The sample carries around 120,000 clones, roughly 80% recorded once. Findings and caveats of the study: TCR beta V- and J-gene trimming was later associated with a missense DCLRE1C variant. Cytomegalovirus status, reportedly, was diagnosed with high specificity and sensitivity by the classifier.

In regard to this clone: Its antigen is as yet unknown.

Trimming removed 5 bases at V and 0 bases at J, with 14 bases between. This CDR3 contains 15 residues. Germline V gives CDR1 SEHNR, CDR2 FQNEAQ (reference sequence). The TCR comes from a woman in her thirties or forties in good health and CMV-seronegative. The sample comprised PBMCs. The gene calls are TRBV7-9 and TRBJ2-7; a possible D gene is TRBD1 (5 bases). The CDR3 DNA reads as TGTGCCAGCAGCCTAGACAGCACCCGCTCCTACGAGCAGTACTTC. Residues: CASSLDSTRSYEQYF.